These 30 T cell receptor beta chains were all obtained from the same sample, sequenced in a study of blood T cell repertoires in COVID-19. Using immunoSEQ multiplex PCR, the repertoire was profiled, and TCRdb retains in-frame clones only, with some absent. Among under 200,000 clones, around 80% were seen once, and the ten largest hold 8% to 9.5%. Input material: peripheral blood. The receptors stem from a man aged 60 to 69 with acute or convalescent COVID-19.

The chain joins TRBV6-4 to TRBJ1-1, with 7 bases aligning to TRBD1. This CDR3 is 18 amino acids long. Germline CDR1 MRHNA, CDR2 SNTAGT. V lost 2 bases and J lost 6; bases outside the gene matches: 18. For the CDR3, the DNA is TGTGCCAGCAGTGACAGGGGGCGCAGAACAAGGGGTGTCCCTGAAGCTTTCTTT. Its translation is CASSDRGRRTRGVPEAFF.

The rearrangement links TRBV7-2 to TRBJ2-3; 13 bases map to TRBD2. CDR1 is SGHTA, CDR2 FQGNSA, per germline. This CDR3 is built from 19 residues. Trimming took 4 bases from V and 0 from J; bases not matched to a gene: 10. CDR3 sequence reads: CASSSTSGGPRASTDTQYF. The CDR3 DNA is TGTGCCAGCAGCTCGACTAGCGGGGGGCCGCGTGCTAGCACAGATACGCAGTATTTT.

J is TRBJ1-5 and V is TRBV7-8, with D tentatively TRBD1 (5 bases). V lost 4 bases to trimming and J lost 5 bases, with 12 bases between them. The CDR3 runs 14 residues. The germline gives CDR1 SGHVS, CDR2 FQNEAQ. The CDR3 DNA follows: TGTGCCAGCAGCTCCACCGGGGGTTATCAGCCCCAGCATTTT. Translation gives CASSSTGGYQPQHF.

This sequence joins TRBV2 and TRBJ1-2; D call uncertain. The CDR3 spans 11 residues. Germline CDR1 SNHLY, CDR2 FYNNEI. V lost 4 bases, J lost 8 bases, and 8 bases lay in between. The chain's CDR3 is CASSVLEGYTF. The CDR3 nucleotides are TGTGCCAGCAGTGTTCTCGAGGGCTACACCTTC.

The chain links TRBV24-1 to TRBJ2-3; TRBD1 might be the D (5 bases). Germline V lookup: CDR1 KGHDR, CDR2 SFDVKD. The V and J ends lost 4 bases and 2 bases respectively, with 24 bases between them. The CDR3 has 19 amino acids. The CDR3: CATSDQLGAHIDDTDTQYF. The CDR3 nucleotides are TGTGCCACCAGTGACCAATTAGGGGCCCACATTGACGACACAGATACGCAGTATTTT.

The chain has TRBV7-2 and TRBJ2-5; no clear D gene. V lost 4 bases, J lost 5 bases, and 11 bases lay in between. Germline CDR1 and CDR2: SGHTA and FQGNSA. The CDR3 is 13 residues long. CDR3 DNA sequence: TGTGCCAGCAGCTCACTCGAGGTGGAGACCCAGTACTTC. Its translation: CASSSLEVETQYF.

This chain connects TRBV29-1 to TRBJ2-2; 11 bases align to TRBD1. V gave up 7 bases and J gave up 6 bases; unmatched junction bases: 4. Germline V gene lookup returns CDR1 SQVTM and CDR2 ANQGSEA. The CDR3 has 13 amino acids. CDR3 region: CSARGQGAGELFF. In nucleotides, the CDR3 is TGCAGCGCGAGGGGACAGGGGGCCGGGGAGCTGTTTTTT.

V and J are TRBV7-2 and TRBJ1-6; weak D call: TRBD1 (6 bases). CDR1 is SGHTA and CDR2 is FQGNSA in the germline V gene. This CDR3 has 13 residues. Trimming removed 6 bases from V and 8 bases from J, with 11 bases in between. CDR3 in DNA: TGTGCCAGCAGTTCTTACAGGGATTCACCCCTCCACTTT. As protein: CASSSYRDSPLHF.

This clone was seen a few times. The chain has TRBV11-1 and TRBJ1-1, with TRBD1 matching over 7 bases. V was clipped by 2 bases and J by 1 base; unmatched bases: 1. The CDR3 length is 14 residues. CDR1 and CDR2 from the germline V gene are SGHAT and FQDESV (reference sequence). CDR3 sequence: CASSLYRGNTEAFF. The CDR3 nucleotides are TGTGCCAGCAGCTTATACAGGGGGAACACTGAAGCTTTCTTT.

The count of this clone is one. This sequence joins TRBV2 and TRBJ2-3; 8 bases fit TRBD1. The CDR3 is made up of 13 amino acids. V lost 6 bases, J lost 4 bases, and 3 bases stayed unmatched. Germline lookup yields CDR1 SNHLY and CDR2 FYNNEI. This chain's CDR3 is CASRPDRADTQYF. The CDR3 nucleotides read TGTGCCAGCAGGCCGGACAGGGCAGATACGCAGTATTTT.

V gene TRBV29-1 combines with J gene TRBJ2-1; tentative D call: TRBD1 (6 bases). Trimming removed 7 bases from V and 11 bases from J, with 15 bases in between. The CDR3 length is 11 residues. Germline V gene lookup returns CDR1 SQVTM and CDR2 ANQGSEA. DNA for the CDR3: TGCAGCGGTGGGTTGACAGGAAAGCAGTTCTTC. It encodes CSGGLTGKQFF.

The chain joins TRBV5-5 to TRBJ1-5; D gene unclear. The CDR3 runs 14 residues. Germline lookup yields CDR1 SGHKS and CDR2 YYEKEE (reference sequence). V was cut by 3 bases and J by 5 bases, with 12 bases left in between. CDR3 sequence (DNA): TGTGCCAGCAGCTGGGCATTGGGTGATCAGCCCCAGCATTTT. Its protein is CASSWALGDQPQHF.

The CDR3 here is CASSTSSYEQYF. Here the CDR3 DNA reads TGTGCCAGCAGCACCAGCTCCTACGAGCAGTACTTC. The chain couples TRBV11-2 to TRBJ2-7; D unresolved. V shed 5 bases and J shed 0 bases, with 5 bases lying between them. Germline CDR1 is SGHAT and CDR2 is FQNNGV. The CDR3 is 12 amino acids.

The genes are TRBV12-3 or TRBV12-4 and TRBJ1-2; D is possibly TRBD1 (5 bases). The V end lost 3 bases, the J end lost 7 bases, and 12 bases lay between the germline ends. The CDR3 length is 13 residues. The CDR3 sequence: CASSFVGAGGYTF. The CDR3 nucleotides are TGTGCCAGCAGTTTTGTAGGGGCCGGTGGCTACACCTTC.

The gene calls are TRBV19 and TRBJ1-6; D gene unclear. The CDR3 is 14 residues long. Trimming cost V 5 bases and J 10 bases, with 15 bases left between them. CDR1 LNHDA and CDR2 SQIVND come from the germline V gene (reference sequence). In nucleotides, the CDR3 is TGTGCCAGTAGTTTTGAGGGAAGCCGGTCACCCCTCCACTTT. Amino acid sequence: CASSFEGSRSPLHF.

The chain employs TRBV6-5 and TRBJ1-3; 8 bases are a match to TRBD1. Germline CDR1 and CDR2: MNHEY and SVGAGI. Losses at the gene ends were 5 bases for V and 1 base for J; bases not matched to a gene: 4. The CDR3 consists of 15 residues. The CDR3 here is CASSLDRASGNTIYF. CDR3 nucleotides: TGTGCCAGCAGTCTGGACAGGGCGTCTGGAAACACCATATATTTT.

The rearrangement uses TRBV19 and TRBJ2-1; TRBD2 matches 10 bases. The V gene's germline CDR1 is LNHDA and CDR2 SQIVND (reference sequence). This CDR3 comprises 18 residues. The V segment lost 4 bases and the J segment 1 base; nucleotides outside the gene matches: 10. The CDR3 DNA is TGTGCCAGTAGTAAGGCCCCTAGCGGGGGCCGGTCCTACAATGAGCAGTTCTTC. This codes for CASSKAPSGGRSYNEQFF.

The chain is built from TRBV24-1 and TRBJ1-5, with TRBD1 matching over 10 bases. Per the germline V gene, CDR1 is KGHDR and CDR2 is SFDVKD. The CDR3 is made up of 21 amino acids. V was pared by 0 bases and J by 0 bases, with 13 bases of the junction left unmatched. CDR3 nucleotides: TGTGCCACCAGTGATTTGTTGGGGGGGGGACAGGGGACCTATAGCAATCAGCCCCAGCATTTT. It codes for CATSDLLGGGQGTYSNQPQHF.

The rearrangement uses TRBV3-1 (or the pseudogene TRBV3-2) and TRBJ2-2; possible D gene TRBD2, 7 bases. CDR3 length equals 16 residues. Germline CDR1 LGHDT, CDR2 YNNKEL (reference sequence). Trimming cost V 4 bases and J 4 bases, with 16 bases left between them. The CDR3 loop reads CASSLTAGARTGELFF. The CDR3 DNA reads TGTGCCAGCAGCCTAACCGCGGGGGCCCGCACCGGGGAGCTGTTTTTT.

The V and J genes are TRBV6-5 and TRBJ2-7; tentatively, D is TRBD2 (5 bases). The V end lost 5 bases, the J end lost 4 bases, and 18 bases lay between the germline ends. CDR1 is MNHEY, CDR2 SVGAGI, per germline. CDR3 length: 15 amino acids. CDR3 coding DNA: TGTGCCAGCAGTCTCTCGTTCGGGGTGGGGTACGAGCAGTACTTC. Amino acid sequence: CASSLSFGVGYEQYF.

CDR3 nucleotide sequence: TGTGCCAGCAGCAACCCTACAGGCGGTCGTAGCACCGGGGAGCTGTTTTTT. Amino acid sequence: CASSNPTGGRSTGELFF. V usage is TRBV11-2 and J usage is TRBJ2-2, with a weak D call TRBD1 (5 bases). The germline gives CDR1 SGHAT, CDR2 FQNNGV. The CDR3 has 17 amino acids. The ends were cut back, 5 bases at V and 4 bases at J, with 20 bases in the middle.

The genes are TRBV7-2 and TRBJ2-1; D remains ambiguous. V shed 0 bases and J shed 4 bases, with 4 bases lying between them. In germline, CDR1 is SGHTA, CDR2 FQGNSA. The CDR3 consists of 13 residues. As DNA, the CDR3 is TGTGCCAGCAGCTTAGCCCTATACAATGAGCAGTTCTTC. This sequence encodes CASSLALYNEQFF.

This sequence joins TRBV30 and TRBJ2-6; the match to TRBD1 covers 7 bases. Trimming at V came to 4 bases and at J to 0 bases, leaving 6 bases not matched to a gene. This CDR3 region has 16 residues. CDR1 and CDR2 from the germline V gene are GTSNPN and SVGIG (reference sequence). The CDR3 DNA reads TGTGCCTGGAATCCAGGGGGTTCCTCTGGGGCCAACGTCCTGACTTTC. Residues: CAWNPGGSSGANVLTF.

The rearrangement joins TRBV7-2 to TRBJ1-4; D possibly corresponds to TRBD1 (5 bases). The CDR3 has 13 residues. The germline V and J ends were trimmed by 3 bases and 7 bases, with 9 bases remaining between them. Per germline, CDR1 SGHTA and CDR2 FQGNSA. CDR3 DNA: TGTGCCAGCAGCTTGAACAGGCGTGAAAAACTGTTTTTT. Amino acid sequence: CASSLNRREKLFF.

This rearrangement joins TRBV3-1 (or the pseudogene TRBV3-2) to TRBJ1-5; D might be TRBD1 (5 bases). CDR3 length: 14 amino acids. V lost 4 bases and J 7 bases, leaving 14 bases between the germline ends. Germline V gene lookup returns CDR1 LGHDT and CDR2 YNNKEL (reference sequence). The DNA of the CDR3 is TGTGCCAGCAGCCTGGGCGGGGGGAGCCAGCCCCAGCATTTT. It encodes CASSLGGGSQPQHF.

V is TRBV27 and J is TRBJ2-3, with 10 bases identical to TRBD2. Germline V gene lookup returns CDR1 MNHEY and CDR2 SMNVEV (reference sequence). V was clipped by 5 bases and J by 2 bases; unmatched bases: 10. The CDR3 consists of 17 residues. The CDR3 protein is CASSPPRTSGNTDTQYF. The CDR3 region has the DNA TGTGCCAGCAGTCCACCCCGGACTAGCGGAAACACAGATACGCAGTATTTT.

This clone was observed a single time. This rearrangement joins TRBV2 to TRBJ1-5; no reliable D call. Germline CDR1 reads SNHLY; CDR2 reads FYNNEI. The CDR3 covers 14 residues. V was trimmed by 5 bases and J by 4 bases, leaving 12 bases between them. The CDR3 DNA sequence: TGTGCCAGCAGTATATGGGGAGCTAATCAGCCCCAGCATTTT. This sequence encodes CASSIWGANQPQHF.

V and J are TRBV13 and TRBJ1-1; D not certain. V shed 4 bases and J shed 8 bases, with 8 bases lying between them. The CDR3 contains 11 residues. CDR1 and CDR2 from the germline V gene are PRHDT and FYEKMQ (reference sequence). CDR3 in amino acids: CASSSRYEAFF. The CDR3 DNA reads as TGTGCCAGCAGCTCCCGGTACGAAGCTTTCTTT.

The chain uses TRBV19 and TRBJ1-5, with 7 bases identical to TRBD1. The CDR3 covers 14 residues. J lost 6 bases, V lost 5 bases, and 7 bases had no gene match. Germline CDR1 LNHDA, CDR2 SQIVND (reference sequence). CDR3 protein: CASSGQGGGQPQHF. The CDR3 region has the DNA TGTGCCAGTAGTGGGCAGGGGGGTGGTCAGCCCCAGCATTTT.

The chain uses TRBV19 and TRBJ2-2; D is possibly TRBD2 (6 bases). The CDR3 is 15 residues long. V gave up 7 bases and J gave up 3 bases, with 15 bases separating them. Germline V CDR1 and CDR2: LNHDA, SQIVND (reference sequence). As DNA, the CDR3 is TGTGCCAGTACCTCCAGCTGGGGGGACACCGGGGAGCTGTTTTTT. It translates to CASTSSWGDTGELFF.